The 11 T cell receptor beta chains below were found in one sample sequenced in a study of siplizumab effects on memory and regulatory T cells. Sequenced by immunoSEQ multiplex PCR; TCRdb stores in-frame clones only, minus some. This sample carries about 87,000 clones, around 89% of them seen once, and the ten largest clones take about 15%. Sequenced sample: CD4+ T cells sorted from blood. The receptors derive from a human donor in good health.

The chain uses TRBV4-2 and TRBJ1-1; D is perhaps TRBD1 (5 bases). Trimming cost V 6 bases and J 2 bases, with 16 bases left between them. Germline V gene sequence: CDR1 LGHNA, CDR2 YNFKEQ. This CDR3 contains 15 residues. CDR3 nucleotides: TGTGCCAGCAGTACTCTATTCCGGGACAACACTGAAGCTTTCTTT. Its translation is CASSTLFRDNTEAFF.

The CDR3 loop is CASSIQTGGLLGETQYF. Written as DNA, the CDR3 is TGTGCCAGCAGCATTCAGACAGGGGGGTTGTTGGGAGAGACCCAGTACTTC. This chain connects TRBV9 to TRBJ2-5; 9 nucleotides align to TRBD1. This CDR3 has 17 amino acids. With V trimmed by 4 bases and J by 4 bases, 14 bases remained unmatched. Per germline, CDR1 SGDLS and CDR2 YYNGEE.

The chain recombines TRBV6-5 with TRBJ1-2; D gene unclear. The CDR3 has 14 residues. Germline CDR1 reads MNHEY; CDR2 reads SVGAGI. Trimming cost V 6 bases and J 0 bases, with 11 bases left between them. Here the CDR3 DNA reads TGTGCCAGCAGGACCGGAATAACTAACTATGGCTACACCTTC. Its translation is CASRTGITNYGYTF.

The rearrangement joins TRBV19 to TRBJ2-3; no firm D call. V was pared by 4 bases and J by 6 bases, with 8 bases between. The CDR3 consists of 12 residues. Germline assignment: CDR1 LNHDA and CDR2 SQIVND (reference sequence). CDR3 loop: CASSKGSDTQYF. Written as DNA, the CDR3 is TGTGCCAGTAGTAAGGGTAGTGATACGCAGTATTTT.

The chain couples TRBV7-2 to TRBJ1-5; D is perhaps TRBD1 (6 bases). V was trimmed by 5 bases and J by 10 bases, leaving 18 bases between them. The CDR3 is 14 residues long. Germline-derived CDR1 and CDR2 are SGHTA and FQGNSA. CDR3 in amino acids: CASSKGGHPGPQHF. The CDR3 DNA reads as TGTGCCAGCAGCAAGGGGGGGCACCCTGGACCCCAGCATTTT.

The chain joins TRBV28 to TRBJ2-1; TRBD1 or TRBD2 may be the D gene (5 bases each). V was pared by 6 bases and J by 11 bases, with 11 bases between. CDR3 length equals 11 residues. Germline-derived CDR1 and CDR2 are MDHEN and SYDVKM. In DNA form, the CDR3 reads TGTGCCAGCAGGAGGGACCGAAAGCAGTTCTTC. Its translation is CASRRDRKQFF.

The chain has TRBV7-2 and TRBJ2-3; 10 bases are a match to TRBD1. J gave up 4 bases and V 0 bases, and 7 bases lay outside the gene matches. Per the germline V gene, CDR1 is SGHTA and CDR2 is FQGNSA. This CDR3 spans 17 amino acids. This CDR3 reads CASSLAQPGQGPDTQYF. The CDR3 nucleotides read TGTGCCAGCAGCTTAGCCCAACCGGGACAGGGGCCAGATACGCAGTATTTT. The entire variable domain, with the rest obtained from reference TRBV7-2 and TRBJ2-3, is as follows: GAGVSQSPSNKVTEKGKDVELRCDPISGHTALYWYRQSLGQGLEFLIYFQGNSAPDKSGLPSDRFSAERTGGSVSTLTIQRTQQEDSAVYLCASSLAQPGQGPDTQYFGPGTRLTVL.

The chain uses TRBV6-5 and TRBJ1-3; D ambiguous. The CDR3 consists of 13 residues. The V end was cut by 7 bases, the J end by 1 base, with 8 bases between. Germline lookup yields CDR1 MNHEY and CDR2 SVGAGI. CDR3 region: CASITDSGNTIYF. The CDR3 nucleotides are TGTGCCAGCATTACAGATTCTGGAAACACCATATATTTT.

The chain uses TRBV5-1 and TRBJ2-3; TRBD2 matches at 9 bases. Germline CDR1 is SGHRS and CDR2 is YFSETQ. Losses at the gene ends were 0 bases for V and 0 bases for J; bases not matched to a gene: 2. The CDR3 is 16 residues long. DNA for the CDR3: TGCGCCAGCAGCTTGGCCCTAGCGGGAAGCACAGATACGCAGTATTTT. This sequence encodes CASSLALAGSTDTQYF. Combining the CDR3 with reference TRBV5-1 and TRBJ2-3 gives the whole variable domain KAGVTQTPRYLIKTRGQQVTLSCSPISGHRSVSWYQQTPGQGLQFLFEYFSETQRNKGNFPGRFSGRQFSNSRSEMNVSTLELGDSALYLCASSLALAGSTDTQYFGPGTRLTVL.

This chain connects TRBV5-4 to TRBJ2-7; 8 bases align to TRBD1. With 4 bases clipped from V and 6 bases from J, the junction kept 12 bases outside the gene matches. The germline gives CDR1 SGHNT, CDR2 YYREEE (reference sequence). This CDR3 spans 15 amino acids. The CDR3 reads CASSTAGGRGPEQYF. In DNA, the CDR3 is TGTGCCAGCAGCACTGCAGGGGGCAGGGGGCCCGAGCAGTACTTC.

V usage is TRBV10-3 and J usage is TRBJ1-1; no definite D call. This CDR3 is built from 14 residues. Germline V gene lookup returns CDR1 ENHRY and CDR2 SYGVKD. Trimming took 9 bases from V and 1 from J, leaving 15 bases between them. The CDR3 here is CAMGTGTGNTEAFF. As DNA, the CDR3 is TGTGCCATGGGTACCGGAACGGGGAACACTGAAGCTTTCTTT.